This T cell receptor (beta chain) was recorded in a study of blood T cells in healthy people across ages. Trimming took 3 bases from V and 1 from J, leaving 9 bases between them. This CDR3 has 14 amino acids. Combining a sample-barcoded 5' primer with a J-beta primer mix, a second PCR ran for about 6 to 12 cycles. TCRdb reprocessed the 5' RACE reads with MiXCR, giving one entry per CDR3 protein. Among about 1,600,000 distinct CDR3 sequences listed, approximately 40% were seen once. This sequence joins TRBV12-3 or TRBV12-4 and TRBJ1-1; perhaps TRBD1 as D (5 bases). Input material: blood. The receptor's source is a woman in her late teens or twenties in good health. CDR3 nucleotide sequence: TGTGCCAGCAGTTTGACAGCATCGAACACTGAAGCTTTCTTT. Protein product: CASSLTASNTEAFF.